This T cell receptor (beta chain) was profiled in a study of shared clonotypes between healthy human individuals. The wider study: The cohort comprised a couple of women and a few men. Their ages spanned 18 to 49 years.

All participating donors were Caucasian adults from Nashville, Tennessee. As regards this clone: The antigen is undetermined.

Study outcomes and limitations: Few donors restricted represented genetic and exposure-history diversity. The authors expected sequencing depth to affect clonotype sharing among donors.

TCRdb keeps only in-frame clones here, not all; method: immunoSEQ multiplex PCR. The data contain hundreds of thousands of clones, roughly 77% of them singletons. CDR3 size: 13 residues. CDR1 is MGHDK, CDR2 SYGVNS, per germline. Trimming took 3 bases from V and 4 from J, leaving 9 bases between them. The clonotype originates from a middle-aged woman in good health. Some clones in this sample may be carry-over from other donors' samples. Sequenced input: PBMCs. This rearrangement joins TRBV25-1 to TRBJ2-5, with D tentatively TRBD1 or TRBD2 (5 bases each). CDR3 region: CASSDGGAETQYF. As DNA, the CDR3 is TGTGCCAGCAGTGATGGGGGTGCAGAGACCCAGTACTTC.